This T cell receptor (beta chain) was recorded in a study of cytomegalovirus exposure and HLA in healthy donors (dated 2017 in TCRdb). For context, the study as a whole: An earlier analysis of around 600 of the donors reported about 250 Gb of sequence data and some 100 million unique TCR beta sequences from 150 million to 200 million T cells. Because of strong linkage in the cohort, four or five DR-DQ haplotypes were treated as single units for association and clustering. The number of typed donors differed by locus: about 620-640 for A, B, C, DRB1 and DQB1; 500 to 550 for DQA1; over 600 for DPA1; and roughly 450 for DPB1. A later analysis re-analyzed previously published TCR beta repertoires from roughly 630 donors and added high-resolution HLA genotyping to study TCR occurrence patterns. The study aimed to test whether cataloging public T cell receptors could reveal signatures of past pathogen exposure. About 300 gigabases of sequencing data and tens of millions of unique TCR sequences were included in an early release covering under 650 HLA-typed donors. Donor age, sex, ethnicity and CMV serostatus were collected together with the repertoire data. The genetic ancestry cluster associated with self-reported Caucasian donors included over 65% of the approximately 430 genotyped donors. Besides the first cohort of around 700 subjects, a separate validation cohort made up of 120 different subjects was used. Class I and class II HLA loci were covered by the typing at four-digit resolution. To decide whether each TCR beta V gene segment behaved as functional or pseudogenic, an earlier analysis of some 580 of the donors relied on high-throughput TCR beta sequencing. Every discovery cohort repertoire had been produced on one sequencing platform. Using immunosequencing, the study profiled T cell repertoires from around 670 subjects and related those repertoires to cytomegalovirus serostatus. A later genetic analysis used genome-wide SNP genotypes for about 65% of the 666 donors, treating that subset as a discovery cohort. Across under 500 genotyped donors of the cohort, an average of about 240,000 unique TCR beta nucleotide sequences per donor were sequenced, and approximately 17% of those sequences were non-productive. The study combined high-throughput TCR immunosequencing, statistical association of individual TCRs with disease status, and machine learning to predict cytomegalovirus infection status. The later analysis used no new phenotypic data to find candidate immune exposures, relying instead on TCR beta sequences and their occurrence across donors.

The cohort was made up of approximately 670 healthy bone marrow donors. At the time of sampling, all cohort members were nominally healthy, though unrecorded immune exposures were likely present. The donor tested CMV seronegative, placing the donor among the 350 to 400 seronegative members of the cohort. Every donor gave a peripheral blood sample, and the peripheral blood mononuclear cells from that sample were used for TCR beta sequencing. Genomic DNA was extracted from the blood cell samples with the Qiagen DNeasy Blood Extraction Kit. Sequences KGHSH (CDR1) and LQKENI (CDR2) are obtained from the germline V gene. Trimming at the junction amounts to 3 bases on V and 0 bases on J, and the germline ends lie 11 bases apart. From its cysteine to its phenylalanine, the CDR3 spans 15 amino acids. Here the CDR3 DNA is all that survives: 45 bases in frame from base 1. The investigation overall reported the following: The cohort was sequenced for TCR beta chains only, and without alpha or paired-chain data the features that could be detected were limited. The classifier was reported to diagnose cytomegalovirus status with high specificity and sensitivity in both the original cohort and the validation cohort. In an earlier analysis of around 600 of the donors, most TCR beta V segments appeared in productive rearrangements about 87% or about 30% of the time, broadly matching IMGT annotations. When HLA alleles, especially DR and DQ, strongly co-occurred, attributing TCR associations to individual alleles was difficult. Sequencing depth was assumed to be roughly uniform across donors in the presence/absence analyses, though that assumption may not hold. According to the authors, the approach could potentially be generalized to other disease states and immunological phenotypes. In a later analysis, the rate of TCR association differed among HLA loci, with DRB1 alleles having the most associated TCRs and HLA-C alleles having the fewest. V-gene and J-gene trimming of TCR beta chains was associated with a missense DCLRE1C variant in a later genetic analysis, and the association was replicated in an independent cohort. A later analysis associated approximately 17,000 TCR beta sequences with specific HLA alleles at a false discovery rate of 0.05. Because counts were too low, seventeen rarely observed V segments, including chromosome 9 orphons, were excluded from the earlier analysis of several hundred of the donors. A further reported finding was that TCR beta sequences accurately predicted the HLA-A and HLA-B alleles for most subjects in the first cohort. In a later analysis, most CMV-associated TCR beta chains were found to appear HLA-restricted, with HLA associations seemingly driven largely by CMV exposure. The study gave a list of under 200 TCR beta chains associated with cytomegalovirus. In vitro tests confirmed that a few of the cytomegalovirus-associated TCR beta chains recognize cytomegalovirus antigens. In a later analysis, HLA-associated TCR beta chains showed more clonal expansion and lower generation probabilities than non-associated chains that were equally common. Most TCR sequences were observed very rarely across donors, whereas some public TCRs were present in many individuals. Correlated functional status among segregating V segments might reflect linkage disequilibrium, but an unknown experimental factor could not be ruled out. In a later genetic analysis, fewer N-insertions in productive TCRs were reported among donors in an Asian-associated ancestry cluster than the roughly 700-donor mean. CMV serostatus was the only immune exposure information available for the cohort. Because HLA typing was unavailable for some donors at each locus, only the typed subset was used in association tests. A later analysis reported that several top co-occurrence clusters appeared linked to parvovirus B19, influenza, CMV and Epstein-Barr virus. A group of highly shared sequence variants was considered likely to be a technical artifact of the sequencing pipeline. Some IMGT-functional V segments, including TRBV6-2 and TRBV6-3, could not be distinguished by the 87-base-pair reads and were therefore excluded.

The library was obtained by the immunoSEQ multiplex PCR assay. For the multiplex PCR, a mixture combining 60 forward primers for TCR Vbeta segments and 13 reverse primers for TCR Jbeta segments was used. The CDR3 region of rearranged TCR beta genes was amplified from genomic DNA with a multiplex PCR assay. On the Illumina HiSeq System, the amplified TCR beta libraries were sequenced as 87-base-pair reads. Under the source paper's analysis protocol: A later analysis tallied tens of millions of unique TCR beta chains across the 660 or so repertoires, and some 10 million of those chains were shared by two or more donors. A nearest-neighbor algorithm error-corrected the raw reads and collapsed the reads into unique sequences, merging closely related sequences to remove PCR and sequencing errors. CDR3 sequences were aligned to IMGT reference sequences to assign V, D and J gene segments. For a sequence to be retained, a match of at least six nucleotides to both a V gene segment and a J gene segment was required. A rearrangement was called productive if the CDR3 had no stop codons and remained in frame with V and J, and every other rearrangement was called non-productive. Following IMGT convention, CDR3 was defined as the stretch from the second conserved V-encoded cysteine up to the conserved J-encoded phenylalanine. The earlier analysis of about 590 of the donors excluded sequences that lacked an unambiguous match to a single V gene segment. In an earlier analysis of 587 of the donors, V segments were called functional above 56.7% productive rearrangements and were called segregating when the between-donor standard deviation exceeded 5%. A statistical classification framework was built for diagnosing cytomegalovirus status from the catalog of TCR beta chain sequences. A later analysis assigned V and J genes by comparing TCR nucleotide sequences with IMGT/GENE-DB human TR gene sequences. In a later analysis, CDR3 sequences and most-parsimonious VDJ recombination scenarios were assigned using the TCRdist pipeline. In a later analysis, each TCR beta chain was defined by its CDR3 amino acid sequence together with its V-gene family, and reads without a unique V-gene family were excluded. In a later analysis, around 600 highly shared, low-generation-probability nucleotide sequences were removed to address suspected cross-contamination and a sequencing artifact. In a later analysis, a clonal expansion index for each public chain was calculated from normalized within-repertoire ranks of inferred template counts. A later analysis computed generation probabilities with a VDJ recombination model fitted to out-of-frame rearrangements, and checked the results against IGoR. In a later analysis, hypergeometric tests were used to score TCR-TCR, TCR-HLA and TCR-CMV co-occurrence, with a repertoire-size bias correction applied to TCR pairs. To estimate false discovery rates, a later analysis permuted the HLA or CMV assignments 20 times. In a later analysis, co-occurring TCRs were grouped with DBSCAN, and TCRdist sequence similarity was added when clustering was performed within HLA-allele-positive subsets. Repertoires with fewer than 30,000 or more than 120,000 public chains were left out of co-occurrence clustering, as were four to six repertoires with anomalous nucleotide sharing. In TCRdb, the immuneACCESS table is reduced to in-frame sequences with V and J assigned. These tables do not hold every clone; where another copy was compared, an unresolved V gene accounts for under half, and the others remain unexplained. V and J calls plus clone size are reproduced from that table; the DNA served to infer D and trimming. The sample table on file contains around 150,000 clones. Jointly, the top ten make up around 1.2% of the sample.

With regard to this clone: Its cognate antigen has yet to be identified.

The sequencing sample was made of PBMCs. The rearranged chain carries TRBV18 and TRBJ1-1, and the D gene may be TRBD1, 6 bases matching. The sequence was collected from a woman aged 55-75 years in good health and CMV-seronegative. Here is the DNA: TGTGCCAGCTCACCGTCAGGGGCGGTGAACACTGAAGCTTTCTTT. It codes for CASSPSGAVNTEAFF.